This T cell receptor beta chain was observed in a study of blood T cell repertoires in COVID-19. The overall study: Collection of acute and convalescent COVID-19 samples took place in the United States, Italy and Spain. Sources were T cells, B-cell-depleted T cells, or PBMCs; the material itself was cDNA or gDNA.

Source study methods: The assay estimated nucleated cells by amplifying reference gene primers. The protocol was immunoSEQ multiplex PCR, while the TCRdb copy is restricted to in-frame clones and leaves out a portion. That table supplies the V and J calls and clone size; D and trimming were determined from the DNA. The sample shows around 160,000 clones, approximately 87% of them seen only once. Trimming removed 3 bases from V and 2 bases from J, with 8 bases in between. Germline V CDR1 and CDR2: KGHSH, LQKENI. CDR3 size: 14 residues. This receptor was taken from a woman in her 70s with COVID-19, enrolled during active disease. The rearrangement links TRBV18 to TRBJ1-3; no clear D. The sequenced sample consisted of peripheral blood. Here the CDR3 DNA reads TGTGCCAGCTCACCCGTGGAGGCTGGAAACACCATATATTTT. It yields the protein CASSPVEAGNTIYF.